The 24 T cell receptor beta chains in this list originate from one sample, sequenced in a study of blood T cell repertoires in COVID-19. Profiling relied on immunoSEQ multiplex PCR, and the TCRdb table lists in-frame clones only, not all of them. Altogether about 150,000 clones are present, approximately 90% being singletons, with the ten largest covering over 4.5%. Specimen: peripheral blood. The receptors come from a human donor in a cohort sampled during active COVID-19.

The chain joins TRBV6-1 to TRBJ2-7; maybe TRBD2 (6 bases). Germline V gene sequence: CDR1 MNHNS, CDR2 SASEGT. V dropped 2 bases and J dropped 3 bases, with 20 bases sitting between them. The CDR3 loop spans 17 amino acids. CDR3 in amino acids: CASSEPDGDFSGYEQYF. Here the CDR3 DNA reads TGTGCCAGCAGTGAACCCGACGGGGACTTCAGTGGCTACGAGCAGTACTTC.

CDR3: CATQVYEKLFF. CDR3 DNA sequence: TGTGCCACCCAGGTATATGAAAAACTGTTTTTT. The rearrangement joins TRBV15 to TRBJ1-4; D not certain. The V end lost 8 bases, the J end lost 6 bases, and 7 bases lay between the germline ends. The CDR3 is made up of 11 amino acids. CDR1 is LNHNV and CDR2 is YYDKDF in the germline V gene (reference sequence).

This clone came up once. This rearrangement joins TRBV7-9 to TRBJ1-1; possibly TRBD1 for D (6 bases). Germline assignment: CDR1 SEHNR and CDR2 FQNEAQ (reference sequence). Trimming took off 5 bases at V and 1 base at J, with 17 bases between the two ends. The CDR3 runs to 16 residues. CDR3 sequence (DNA): TGTGCCAGCAGCCTCGCGCGAGGACAGACGAACACTGAAGCTTTCTTT. It is translated as CASSLARGQTNTEAFF.

This chain links TRBV10-3 with TRBJ1-6, with 10 bases that match TRBD1. V shed 7 bases and J 10 bases; nucleotides not matched to a gene: 7. The CDR3 covers 14 residues. Germline CDR1 ENHRY, CDR2 SYGVKD. CDR3 nucleotides: TGTGCCATCAAGGGGGGGACAGGGGACTCACCCCTCCACTTT. This codes for CAIKGGTGDSPLHF.

This chain uses TRBV6-2 or TRBV6-3 with TRBJ1-1; TRBD1 is a possible D gene (5 bases). Trimming removed 2 bases at V and 4 bases at J, with 14 bases between. This CDR3 contains 15 residues. Germline assignment: CDR1 MNHEY and CDR2 SVGEGT. The DNA for the CDR3 is TGTGCCAGCAGTTACCCCGGGGGAGGGACCACTGAAGCTTTCTTT. Translated, it gives CASSYPGGGTTEAFF.

V is TRBV18 and J is TRBJ1-2; D gene unclear. The V end was cut by 2 bases, the J end by 13 bases, with 8 bases between. There are 10 residues in the CDR3. Looked up from germline, CDR1 is KGHSH and CDR2 is LQKENI. CDR3 amino acids: CASSPTGSTF. The CDR3, as DNA: TGTGCCAGCTCACCAACGGGATCCACCTTC.

This chain links TRBV7-3 with TRBJ2-3; 12 bases match TRBD2. The CDR3 covers 17 residues. Trimming took 4 bases from V and 4 from J; bases not matched to a gene: 9. Per germline, CDR1 SGHTA and CDR2 FQGTGA. The CDR3 is CASSSPRLAGDPDTQYF. DNA for the CDR3: TGTGCCAGCAGCTCTCCAAGACTAGCGGGAGATCCAGATACGCAGTATTTT.

J is TRBJ2-5 and V is TRBV14; 7 positions match TRBD2. The CDR3 loop spans 18 amino acids. Germline CDR1 is SGHDN and CDR2 is FVKESK. Trimming took 4 bases from V and 1 from J; bases not matched to a gene: 15. In DNA form, the CDR3 reads TGTGCCAGCAGCCCCTCAAGGGTCCTCGGGGGGATCCAAGAGACCCAGTACTTC. Amino acids: CASSPSRVLGGIQETQYF. The full variable domain, in which reference TRBV14 and TRBJ2-5 provide the parts outside the CDR3, is EAGVTQFPSHSVIEKGQTVTLRCDPISGHDNLYWYRRVMGKEIKFLLHFVKESKQDESGMPNNRFLAERTGGTYSTLKVQPAELEDSGVYFCASSPSRVLGGIQETQYFGPGTRLLVL.

The V and J genes are TRBV29-1 and TRBJ2-1; tentatively, D is TRBD1 (6 bases). V was pared by 7 bases and J by 7 bases, with 23 bases between. CDR3 length: 15 amino acids. CDR1 and CDR2 (germline): SQVTM, ANQGSEA. CDR3 sequence reads: CSAEKTQGNLNEQFF. In nucleotides, the CDR3 is TGCAGCGCCGAGAAGACTCAGGGGAACTTAAATGAGCAGTTCTTC.

The V and J genes are TRBV5-5 and TRBJ2-7; weak D call: TRBD1 (6 bases). The CDR3 length is 16 residues. Trimming cost V 0 bases and J 4 bases, with 17 bases left between them. CDR1 and CDR2 (germline): SGHKS, YYEKEE (reference sequence). This CDR3 reads CASSLDPTGGGYEQYF. The CDR3, as DNA: TGTGCCAGCAGCTTGGACCCGACAGGAGGCGGTTACGAGCAGTACTTC.

The V call is TRBV6-5, the J call TRBJ2-7, with a possible D match to TRBD2 (5 bases). The germline CDR1 and CDR2 sequences are MNHEY and SVGAGI. V was pared by 5 bases and J by 4 bases, with 12 bases between. The CDR3 spans 13 residues. The CDR3 spells CASSRENFYEQYF. In DNA form, the CDR3 reads TGTGCCAGCAGTAGGGAGAACTTTTACGAGCAGTACTTC.

The CDR3 sequence: CASSLRGDEQYF. The CDR3 DNA is TGTGCCAGCAGCCTACGGGGGGACGAGCAGTACTTC. V gene TRBV11-3 combines with J gene TRBJ2-7; 7 bases are a match to TRBD2. V shed 5 bases and J 5 bases; nucleotides not matched to a gene: 3. The CDR3 is 12 amino acids. Germline values: CDR1 SGHNT, CDR2 YENEEA.

A single count supports this clone. In nucleotides, the CDR3 is TGTGCCAGCGGCGGAGATGAGCAGTTCTTC. Its protein is CASGGDEQFF. J is TRBJ2-1 and V is TRBV9; D gene ambiguous. Germline CDR1 reads SGDLS; CDR2 reads YYNGEE. V was trimmed by 7 bases and J by 8 bases, leaving 7 bases between them. The CDR3 covers 10 residues.

The V gene is TRBV11-2, the J gene TRBJ2-7; D ambiguous. The germline V gene has CDR1 SGHAT and CDR2 FQNNGV. CDR3 size: 13 residues. The ends were cut back, 0 bases at V and 5 bases at J, with 8 bases in the middle. CDR3 sequence reads: CASSLDSRNEQYF. Written as DNA, the CDR3 is TGTGCCAGCAGCTTAGATAGCCGGAACGAGCAGTACTTC. The whole variable domain, filled in from reference TRBV11-2 and TRBJ2-7, reads EAGVAQSPRYKIIEKRQSVAFWCNPISGHATLYWYQQILGQGPKLLIQFQNNGVVDDSQLPKDRFSAERLKGVDSTLKIQPAKLEDSAVYLCASSLDSRNEQYFGPGTRLTVT.

The chain couples TRBV28 to TRBJ2-7, with D perhaps matching TRBD1 (5 bases). CDR1 MDHEN and CDR2 SYDVKM come from the germline V gene. With 6 bases removed from V and 2 bases from J, the gap between germline ends came to 11 bases. This CDR3 is 13 amino acids long. The CDR3 spells CASSRQGAYEQYF. The CDR3 nucleotides read TGTGCCAGCAGCCGGCAGGGTGCCTACGAGCAGTACTTC.

The rearrangement joins TRBV19 to TRBJ1-2; D is undetermined. This CDR3 comprises 14 residues. The germline CDR1 and CDR2 sequences are LNHDA and SQIVND (reference sequence). V dropped 0 bases and J dropped 4 bases, with 9 bases sitting between them. DNA of the CDR3: TGTGCCAGTAGTATAGATCGGGATGGCTATGGCTACACCTTC. Translating it yields CASSIDRDGYGYTF. Drawing the rest from reference TRBV19 and TRBJ1-2, the complete variable domain is DGGITQSPKYLFRKEGQNVTLSCEQNLNHDAMYWYRQDPGQGLRLIYYSQIVNDFQKGDIAEGYSVSREKKESFPLTVTSAQKNPTAFYLCASSIDRDGYGYTFGSGTRLTVV.

This rearrangement joins TRBV3-1 (or the pseudogene TRBV3-2) to TRBJ2-3; 10 bases line up with TRBD2. The CDR3 has 17 residues. Trimming took 3 bases from V and 3 from J; bases not matched to a gene: 9. Germline V gene lookup returns CDR1 LGHDT and CDR2 YNNKEL (reference sequence). The CDR3 DNA reads TGTGCCAGCAGCCAGTTGAAGCGGGGGGGCCGTACAGATACGCAGTATTTT. Its translation: CASSQLKRGGRTDTQYF.

In this sample, this clone turned up once. J is TRBJ1-2 and V is TRBV12-3 or TRBV12-4; D is unresolved. The CDR3 covers 13 residues. The V and J ends lost 2 bases and 10 bases respectively, with 14 bases between them. Here the CDR3 reads CASSLSAGADYTF. The CDR3 DNA follows: TGTGCCAGCAGTTTATCGGCAGGCGCTGACTACACCTTC.

This chain links TRBV28 with TRBJ2-7; the match to TRBD2 covers 7 bases. CDR1 is MDHEN, CDR2 SYDVKM, per germline. The CDR3 has 15 amino acids. J lost 0 bases, V lost 5 bases, and 7 bases had no gene match. The CDR3 DNA follows: TGTGCCAGCAGTCTAGGGCGGGAGAGCTCCTACGAGCAGTACTTC. This sequence encodes CASSLGRESSYEQYF.

The chain uses TRBV6-2 or TRBV6-3 and TRBJ1-5, with TRBD1 matching over 10 bases. V lost 5 bases to trimming and J lost 7 bases; unmatched junction nucleotides: 11. CDR3 length: 16 amino acids. The germline V gene has CDR1 MNHEY and CDR2 SVGEGT. The CDR3 nucleotides are TGTGCCAGCAGTAAACGACGACAGGGGGCGGACCAGCCCCAGCATTTT. Encoded protein: CASSKRRQGADQPQHF.

V gene TRBV29-1 combines with J gene TRBJ2-7; the D gene is possibly TRBD2 (6 bases). Trimming cost V 7 bases and J 9 bases, with 19 bases left between them. Germline CDR1 reads SQVTM; CDR2 reads ANQGSEA. CDR3 length equals 12 residues. CDR3 in amino acids: CSARDSLLVQYF. The CDR3 DNA reads TGCAGCGCTAGGGACTCTTTGTTGGTGCAGTACTTC.

This clone was seen only once. The V gene is TRBV12-3 or TRBV12-4, the J gene TRBJ2-7; D perhaps matches TRBD1 (6 bases). V lost 7 bases, J lost 4 bases, and 11 bases lay in between. The CDR3 extends over 12 amino acids. The CDR3 DNA follows: TGTGCCAGCAAACTACAGGGTTACGAGCAGTACTTC. This gives the protein CASKLQGYEQYF.

This chain joins TRBV2 and TRBJ2-6, with D hard to call. Germline CDR1 and CDR2: SNHLY and FYNNEI. CDR3 length: 17 residues. Trimming took 7 bases from V and 0 from J, leaving 16 bases between them. CDR3 sequence (DNA): TGTGCCAGCAATCCAGGCCCTAATCCCTCTGGGGCCAACGTCCTGACTTTC. This gives the protein CASNPGPNPSGANVLTF. The entire variable domain, with the rest obtained from reference TRBV2 and TRBJ2-6, is as follows: EPEVTQTPSHQVTQMGQEVILRCVPISNHLYFYWYRQILGQKVEFLVSFYNNEISEKSEIFDDQFSVERPDGSNFTLKIRSTKLEDSAMYFCASNPGPNPSGANVLTFGAGSRLTVL.

This chain uses TRBV7-2 with TRBJ2-7, with TRBD2 as a possible D gene (6 bases). The germline V gene encodes CDR1 SGHTA and CDR2 FQGNSA. This CDR3 is 15 amino acids long. V lost 2 bases and J 2 bases, leaving 13 bases between the germline ends. The CDR3 region has the DNA TGTGCCAGCAGCTTATTAGCGGTTAGTGCCTACGAGCAGTACTTC. Translation: CASSLLAVSAYEQYF.